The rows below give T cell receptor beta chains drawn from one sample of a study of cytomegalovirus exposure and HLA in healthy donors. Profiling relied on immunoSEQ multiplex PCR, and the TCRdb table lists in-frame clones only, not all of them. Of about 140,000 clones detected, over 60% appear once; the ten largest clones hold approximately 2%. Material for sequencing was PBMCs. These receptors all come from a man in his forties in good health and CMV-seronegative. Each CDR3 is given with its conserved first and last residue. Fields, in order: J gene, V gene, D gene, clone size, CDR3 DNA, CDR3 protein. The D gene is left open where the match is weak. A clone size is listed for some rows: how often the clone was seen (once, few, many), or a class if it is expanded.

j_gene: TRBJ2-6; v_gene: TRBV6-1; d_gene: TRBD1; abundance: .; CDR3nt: TGTGCCAGCAGTGACTTTGTAAGGGGGCGAGGGGCCAACGTCCTGACTTTC; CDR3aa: CASSDFVRGRGANVLTF
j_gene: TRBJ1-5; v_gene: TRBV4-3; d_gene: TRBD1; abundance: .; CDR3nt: TGCGCCAGCAGCCAAGAGAGGGGACAGGGCAATCAGCCCCAGCATTTT; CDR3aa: CASSQERGQGNQPQHF
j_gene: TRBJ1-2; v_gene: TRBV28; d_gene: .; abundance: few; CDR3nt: TGTGCCAGCAGTTATATCGACTATGGCTACACCTTC; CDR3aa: CASSYIDYGYTF
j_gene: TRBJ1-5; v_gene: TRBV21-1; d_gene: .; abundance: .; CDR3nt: TGTGCCAGCAGCAAAGGGGGCACCAACAATCAGCCCCAGCATTTT; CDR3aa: CASSKGGTNNQPQHF
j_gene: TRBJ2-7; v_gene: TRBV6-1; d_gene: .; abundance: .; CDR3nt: TGTGCCAGCAGCACCGGTCTAGAGCGAGAGCAGTACTTC; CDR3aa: CASSTGLEREQYF
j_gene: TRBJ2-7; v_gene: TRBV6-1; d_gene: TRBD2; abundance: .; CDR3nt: TGTGCCAGCAGTGACGCCCGGGGGGCCTACGAGCAGTACTTC; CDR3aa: CASSDARGAYEQYF
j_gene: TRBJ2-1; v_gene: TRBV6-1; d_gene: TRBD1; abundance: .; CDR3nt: TGTGCCAGCAGCGCCGGACAGGGAGGTTTCTTTGAGCAGTTCTTC; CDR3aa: CASSAGQGGFFEQFF
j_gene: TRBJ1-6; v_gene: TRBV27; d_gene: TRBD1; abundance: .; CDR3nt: TGTGCCAGCAGTTTGGGGACAGGGGGTAATTCACCCCTCCACTTT; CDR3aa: CASSLGTGGNSPLHF
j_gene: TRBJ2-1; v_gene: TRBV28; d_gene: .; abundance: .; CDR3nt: TGTGCCAGCAGTTGGGGGGTAAGCCCCCATGAGCAGTTCTTC; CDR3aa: CASSWGVSPHEQFF
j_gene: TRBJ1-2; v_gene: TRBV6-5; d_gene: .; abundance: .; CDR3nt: TGTGCCAGCGCCCTGAGCGGCAGACCTAACTATGGCTACACCTTC; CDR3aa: CASALSGRPNYGYTF
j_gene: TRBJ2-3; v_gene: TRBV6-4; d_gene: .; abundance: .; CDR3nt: TGTGCCAGCAGTGAGGGACTGTACACAGATACGCAGTATTTT; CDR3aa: CASSEGLYTDTQYF
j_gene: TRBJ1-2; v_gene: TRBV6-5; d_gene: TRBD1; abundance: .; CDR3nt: TGTGCCAGCAGTTTCCGAGGACAGGGCCTAAACTATGGCTACACCTTC; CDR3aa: CASSFRGQGLNYGYTF
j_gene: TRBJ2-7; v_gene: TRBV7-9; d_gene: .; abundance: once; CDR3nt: TGTGCCAGCAGCTTAGCGGGATGGAGGGGGGGAGGCTACGAGCAGTACTTC; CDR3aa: CASSLAGWRGGGYEQYF
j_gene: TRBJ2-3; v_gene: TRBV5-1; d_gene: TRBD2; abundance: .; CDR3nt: TGCGCCAGCAGCTTGGAACTAGCGGGAGTGGGAGATACGCAGTATTTT; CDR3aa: CASSLELAGVGDTQYF
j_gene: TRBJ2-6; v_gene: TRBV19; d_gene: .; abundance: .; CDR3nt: TGTGCCAGTAGTATATGGGTCTCTGGGGCCAACGGCCTGACTTTC; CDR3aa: CASSIWVSGANGLTF
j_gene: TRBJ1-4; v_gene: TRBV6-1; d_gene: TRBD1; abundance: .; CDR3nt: TGTGCCAGCAGTCACGGGACAGTTAATGAAAAACTGTTTTTT; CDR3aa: CASSHGTVNEKLFF
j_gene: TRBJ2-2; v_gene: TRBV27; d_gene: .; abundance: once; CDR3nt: TGTGCCAGCAGTCCGCTAGCCACCGGGGAGCTGTTTTTT; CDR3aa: CASSPLATGELFF
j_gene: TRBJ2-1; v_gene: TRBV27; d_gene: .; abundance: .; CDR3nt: TGTGCCAGCAGTTGGACAGAAAACAATGAGCAGTTCTTC; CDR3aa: CASSWTENNEQFF
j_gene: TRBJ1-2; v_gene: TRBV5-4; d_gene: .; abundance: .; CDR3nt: TGTGCCAGCAGCTTGGCGGATGGCTACACCTTC; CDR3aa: CASSLADGYTF
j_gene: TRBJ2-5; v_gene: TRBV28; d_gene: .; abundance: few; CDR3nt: TGTGCCACCCAGGTGCGGGGGCGGTTAGGGGAGACCCAGTACTTC; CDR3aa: CATQVRGRLGETQYF
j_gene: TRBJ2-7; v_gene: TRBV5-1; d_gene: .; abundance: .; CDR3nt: TGCGCCAGCAGCTTAGGGCAGGGTTCCTACGAGCAGTACTTC; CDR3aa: CASSLGQGSYEQYF
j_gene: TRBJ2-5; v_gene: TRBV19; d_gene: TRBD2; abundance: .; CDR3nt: TGTGCCAGTAGTATTCTAGCGGGAGTGTCAAAAGAGACCCAGTACTTC; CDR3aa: CASSILAGVSKETQYF
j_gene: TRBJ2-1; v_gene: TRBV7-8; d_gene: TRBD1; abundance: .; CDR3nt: TGTGCCAGCCGGGGGGACAGGGGCCCCCTAAGGACCTACAATGAGCAGTTCTTC; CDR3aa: CASRGDRGPLRTYNEQFF
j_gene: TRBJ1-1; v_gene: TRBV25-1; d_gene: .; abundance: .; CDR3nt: TGTGCCAGCAGTGGCATACAGGGCACTGAAGCTTTCTTT; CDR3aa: CASSGIQGTEAFF
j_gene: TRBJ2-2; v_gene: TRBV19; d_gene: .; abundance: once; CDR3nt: TGTGCCAGTTCGCGAGGATTCACCGGGGAGCTGTTTTTT; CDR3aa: CASSRGFTGELFF
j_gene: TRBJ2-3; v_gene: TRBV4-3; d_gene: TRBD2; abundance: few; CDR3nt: TGCGCCAGCAGCCAAGATTTCCTAGCGGGCACAGATACGCAGTATTTT; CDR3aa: CASSQDFLAGTDTQYF
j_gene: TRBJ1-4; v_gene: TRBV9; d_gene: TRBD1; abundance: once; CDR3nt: TGTGCCAGCAGCTCCCCGGACAGGCCCGGGTTGCTGTTTTTT; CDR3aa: CASSSPDRPGLLFF
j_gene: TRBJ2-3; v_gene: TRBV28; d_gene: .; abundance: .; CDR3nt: TGTGCCAGCAGTTTAAGCGGAAGGAGCACAGATACGCAGTATTTT; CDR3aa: CASSLSGRSTDTQYF
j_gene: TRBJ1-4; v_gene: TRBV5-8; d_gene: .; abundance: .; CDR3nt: TGTGCCAGCAGCTTGACAGGATTCAATGAAAAACTGTTTTTT; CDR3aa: CASSLTGFNEKLFF
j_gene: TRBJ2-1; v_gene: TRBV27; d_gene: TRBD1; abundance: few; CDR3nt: TGTGCCAGCAGTTTCTACCGACAGGGTAATGAGCAGTTCTTC; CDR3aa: CASSFYRQGNEQFF
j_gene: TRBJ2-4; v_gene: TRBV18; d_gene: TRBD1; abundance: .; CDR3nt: TGTGCCAGCTCACCATCGGGGACAGTAGCCAAAAACAGTCAGTACTTC; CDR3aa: CASSPSGTVAKNSQYF
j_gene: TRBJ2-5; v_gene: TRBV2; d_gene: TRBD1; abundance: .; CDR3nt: TGTGCCAGGGGACAGGGCCCCTGGGAGCAGTACTTC; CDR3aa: CARGQGPWEQYF
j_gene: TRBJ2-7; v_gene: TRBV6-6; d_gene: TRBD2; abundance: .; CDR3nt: TGTGCCAGCAGTTACGGACTAGCGGGGGCCTACGAGCAGTACTTC; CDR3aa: CASSYGLAGAYEQYF
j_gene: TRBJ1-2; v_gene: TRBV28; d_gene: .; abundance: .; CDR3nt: TGTGCCAGCAGTTTCAGGGGTTCTTCCTATGGCTACACCTTC; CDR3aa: CASSFRGSSYGYTF
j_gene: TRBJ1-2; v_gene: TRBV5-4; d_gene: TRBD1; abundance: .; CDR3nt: TGTGCCAGCAGCCTACAGGGGGCTGAGGGCTACACCTTC; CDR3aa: CASSLQGAEGYTF
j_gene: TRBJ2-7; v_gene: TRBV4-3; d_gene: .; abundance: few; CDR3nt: TGCGCCAGCAGCCAAGATCCAGGGGCCACCTACGAGCAGTACTTC; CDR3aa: CASSQDPGATYEQYF
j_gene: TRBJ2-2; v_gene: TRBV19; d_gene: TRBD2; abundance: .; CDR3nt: TGTGCCAGTAGTATAACCCCGGGAGGGGGATCGGGGGAGCTGTTTTTT; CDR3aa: CASSITPGGGSGELFF
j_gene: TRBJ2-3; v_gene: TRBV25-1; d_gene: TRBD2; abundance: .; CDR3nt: TGTGCCAGCAGCGGATTTTTAGCGGGAGGCTCGGATACGCAGTATTTT; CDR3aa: CASSGFLAGGSDTQYF
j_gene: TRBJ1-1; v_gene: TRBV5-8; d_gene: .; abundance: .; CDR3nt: TGTGCCAGCATCCATCCGAGTTACACTGAAGCTTTCTTT; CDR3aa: CASIHPSYTEAFF
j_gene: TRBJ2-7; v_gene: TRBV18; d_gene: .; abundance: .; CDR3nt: TGTGCCAGCTCACCACTTGACGGGACCTACGAGCAGTACTTC; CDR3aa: CASSPLDGTYEQYF
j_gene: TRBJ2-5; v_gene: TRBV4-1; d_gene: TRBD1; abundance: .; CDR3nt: TGCGCCAGCAGCCCCAGGGAGGGGACAGGGATCGAGGAGACCCAGTACTTC; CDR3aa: CASSPREGTGIEETQYF
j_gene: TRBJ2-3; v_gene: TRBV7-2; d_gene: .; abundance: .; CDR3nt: TGTGCCAGCAGCCCCTTCGGGTTTTCAGATACGCAGTATTTT; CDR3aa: CASSPFGFSDTQYF
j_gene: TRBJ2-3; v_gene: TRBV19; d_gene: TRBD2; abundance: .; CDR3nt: TGTGCCAGTAGTATCTCCACTAGCGGGGTCACAGATACGCAGTATTTT; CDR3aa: CASSISTSGVTDTQYF
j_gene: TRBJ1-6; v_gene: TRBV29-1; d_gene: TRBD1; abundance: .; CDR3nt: TGCAGCGTTGGAATTATGGTCTGGGGCAGGGGGCAATCACCCCTCCACTTT; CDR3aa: CSVGIMVWGRGQSPLHF
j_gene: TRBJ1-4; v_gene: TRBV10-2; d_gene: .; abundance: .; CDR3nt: TGCGCCAGCAGGGGACTGATGGATTTCGCAACTAATGAAAAACTGTTTTTT; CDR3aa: CASRGLMDFATNEKLFF
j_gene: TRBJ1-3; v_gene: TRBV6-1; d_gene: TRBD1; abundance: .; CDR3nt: TGTGCCAGCAGTGAAACTTGGGGACAGTCTATGGGAAACACCATATATTTT; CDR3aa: CASSETWGQSMGNTIYF
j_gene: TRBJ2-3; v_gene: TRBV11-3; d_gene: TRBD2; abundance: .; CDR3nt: TGTGCCAGCAGCTTTACTAGCGGGGGGCCTCAGTATTTT; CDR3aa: CASSFTSGGPQYF
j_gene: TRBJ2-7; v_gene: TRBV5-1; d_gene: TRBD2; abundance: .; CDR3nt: TGCGCCAGCCGCCCGACTAGCGGGAGCGGCGAGCAGTACTTC; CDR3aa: CASRPTSGSGEQYF
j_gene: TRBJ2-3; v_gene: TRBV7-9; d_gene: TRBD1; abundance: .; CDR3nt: TGTTCCAGCAGCTCCACAGGGGCGATAAGCACAGATACGCAGTATTTT; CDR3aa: CSSSSTGAISTDTQYF
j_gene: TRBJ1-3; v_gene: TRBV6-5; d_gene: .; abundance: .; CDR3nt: TGTGCCAGCAGTTACTCCCTTCAGGGCAACACCATATATTTT; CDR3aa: CASSYSLQGNTIYF
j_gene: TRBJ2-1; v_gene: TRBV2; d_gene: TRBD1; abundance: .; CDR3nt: TGTGCCACCAACGTGGACAGGTACAATGAGCAGTTCTTC; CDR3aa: CATNVDRYNEQFF
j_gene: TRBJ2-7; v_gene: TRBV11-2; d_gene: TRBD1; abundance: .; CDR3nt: TGTGCCAGCAGCTCGCAGGGGGCCGAGCAGTACTTC; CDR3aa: CASSSQGAEQYF
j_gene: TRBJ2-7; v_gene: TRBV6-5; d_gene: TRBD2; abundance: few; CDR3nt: TGTGCCAGCAGGCCGGGAGGGTCTGGGGTCTACGAGCAGTACTTC; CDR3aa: CASRPGGSGVYEQYF